This T cell receptor (beta chain) was identified during a study of type 1 and type 2 diabetes patients. Whole-study context: CD4+ or CD8+ T cells were positively selected from PBMCs with microbeads.

The PCR template was genomic DNA. A primer set of 30 forward and 13 reverse primers amplified the CDR3. TCRdb ran MiXCR on the multiplex PCR reads and lists one entry per CDR3 protein. The data contain about 270,000 distinct CDR3 sequences, around 47% of them singletons. Roughly 10 milliliters of peripheral blood were drawn from each donor. General observations from the study: Between type 2 diabetes and control samples, V and J usage averaged approximately 0.97 correlation. In CD4+ and CD8+ T cells, type 2 diabetes diversity exceeded type 1.

The J segment lost 8 bases and the V segment lost 7 bases, leaving 16 bases of the junction unmatched. This CDR3 spans 17 amino acids. Germline CDR1 is LNHDA and CDR2 is SQIVND (reference sequence). A note on this clonotype: What it binds is not known.

This receptor was identified in a man aged 18 to 29 with type 2 diabetes. The chain uses TRBV19 and TRBJ1-6; 8 bases line up with TRBD1. The sequenced sample was peripheral blood mononuclear cells (PBMCs). The CDR3 region is CASKRNDRGGLDSPLHF. Here the CDR3 DNA reads TGTGCCAGTAAGCGTAACGACAGGGGTGGATTGGATTCACCCCTCCACTTT.